This T cell receptor beta chain was recorded in a study of identical twins. Broader study findings: Weaker excess twin sharing was observed in beta out-of-frame sequences. Cross-sectional statistics underpinned the conclusions; the same donors were not followed. In zero-insertion analyses, partial confounding could arise from invariant MAIT and iNKT cells. For cord blood, abundant beta clonotypes had fewer insertions, unlike memory repertoires, which showed none.

CDR3 size: 15 residues. V gave up 5 bases and J gave up 7 bases; unmatched junction bases: 12. Germline V gene data show CDR1 as DFQATT and CDR2 as SNEGSKA (reference sequence). TCRdb re-called the 5' RACE reads through MiXCR, storing one row per CDR3 protein. The sample consists of roughly 710,000 distinct CDR3 sequences, around 6.1% of them appearing once. In this sample, this clonotype turned up many times. The antigen is not known. This sequence originates from a man younger than 35 in good health. Sequencing was done on a sample of naive T cells sorted from blood. The chain joins TRBV20-1 to TRBJ1-2, with TRBD1 matching over 11 bases. The CDR3 sequence: CSAWTGTGGNRGYTF. Here the CDR3 DNA reads TGCAGTGCTTGGACAGGGACAGGGGGTAACCGTGGCTACACCTTC.